This T cell receptor beta chain was sequenced in a study of shared clonotypes between healthy human individuals. Turning to this clone: Its antigen is unidentified.

This table comes from immunoSEQ multiplex PCR, and its TCRdb copy is limited to in-frame clones, with some not included. The profile covers 2 million to 2.5 million clones, with more than 80% appearing a single time and about 0.39% taken by the ten largest. The CDR3 sequence is 15 residues long. V lost 4 bases and J lost 3; bases outside the gene matches: 5. Germline assignment: CDR1 SGDLS and CDR2 YYNGEE. Whole-study findings and limits: Clonotypes which were not shared had lower generation probabilities than clonotypes that all four donors shared. A limitation of the genetic and exposure-history diversity represented arose from few donors.

Sequencing was performed on naive CD4+ T cells from PBMCs. Sample subset: CD45RA+ positively selected. The rearrangement joins TRBV9 to TRBJ2-3, with 10 bases matching TRBD2. This clonotype was sampled from a man in his late teens or twenties in good health. Some clones in this sample may be carry-over from other donors' samples. The CDR3, as DNA: TGTGCCAGCAGCTCCCTAGCGGGAGAGACAGATACGCAGTATTTT. Its translation is CASSSLAGETDTQYF.